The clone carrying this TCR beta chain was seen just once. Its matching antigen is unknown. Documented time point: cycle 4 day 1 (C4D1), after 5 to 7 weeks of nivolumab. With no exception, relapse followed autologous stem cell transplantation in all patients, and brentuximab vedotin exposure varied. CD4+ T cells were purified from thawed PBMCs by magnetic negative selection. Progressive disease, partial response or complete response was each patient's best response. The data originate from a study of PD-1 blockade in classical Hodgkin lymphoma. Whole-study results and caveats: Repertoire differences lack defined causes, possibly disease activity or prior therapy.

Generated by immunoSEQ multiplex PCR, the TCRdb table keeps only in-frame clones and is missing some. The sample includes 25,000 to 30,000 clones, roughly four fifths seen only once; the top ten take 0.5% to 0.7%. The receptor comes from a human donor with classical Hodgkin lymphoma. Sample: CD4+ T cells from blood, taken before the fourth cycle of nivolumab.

The CDR3 spells CASSITGGFLEQFF. The CDR3 coding sequence is TGTGCCAGTAGTATCACGGGGGGGTTCCTTGAGCAGTTCTTC. The chain joins TRBV19 to TRBJ2-1, with 8 positions matching TRBD2. Per germline, CDR1 LNHDA and CDR2 SQIVND (reference sequence). The J segment lost 9 bases and the V segment lost 3 bases, leaving 7 bases of the junction unmatched. The CDR3 covers 14 residues.